This T cell receptor (beta chain) was found in a study of T-cell memory formation after mild COVID-19. This clonotype was counted ten times or more. Its antigen is unidentified. Broader study findings: Whether day 37 second-wave clones are SARS-CoV-2-specific was not confirmed.

V dropped 7 bases and J dropped 2; count of bases not matched to a gene: 5. CDR1 and CDR2 from the germline V gene are ENHRY and SYGVKD. CDR3 length: 13 amino acids. In TCRdb, the 5' RACE reads were re-called with MiXCR into one record per CDR3 protein. The sample has about 280,000 distinct CDR3 sequences; roughly 8.2% are singletons. The material sequenced was PBMCs or a T cell subset sorted from them (not recorded which). J is TRBJ2-7 and V is TRBV10-3; TRBD1 matches 7 bases. The clonotype was recovered from a man between 18 and 29 years old who had mild COVID-19 (a few samples of this study predate the infection). Cell type and time point are not known. The CDR3 reads CAIKGTVTYEQYF. CDR3 coding DNA: TGTGCCATCAAGGGGACAGTGACCTACGAGCAGTACTTC.